This T cell receptor (beta chain) appears in the sequencing data of a study of OX40 agonist ivuxolimab in advanced cancers. Whole-study context: Ivuxolimab, an antibody acting as an agonist of OX40 (CD134), was used to treat patients. Males comprised roughly four fifths of the group, whose mean age was roughly 60 years (range roughly 23 to 80). General study results and limits: Individuals who were partial responders at 0.1-3.0 mg/kg had clonal expansion that ranked among the lowest. There were, on average, more expanded clones in CD8+ T cells than in CD4+.

With regard to this clone: Its matching antigen is unknown.

The repertoire was sequenced with immunoSEQ multiplex PCR; TCRdb's copy has only in-frame clones and lacks some. Of roughly 29,000 clones listed, 90% are singletons. V was cut by 3 bases and J by 5 bases, with 8 bases left in between. The CDR3 is made up of 13 amino acids. The germline V gene encodes CDR1 SGHVS and CDR2 FNYEAQ. The specimen was CD4+ or CD8+ T cells sorted from blood, collected in a trial of the OX40 agonist ivuxolimab. This clonotype originated in an adult with an advanced solid tumor such as melanoma, head and neck, liver or kidney cancer. This chain links TRBV7-6 with TRBJ2-1; D is uncertain. The CDR3 region is CASSLSGDNEQFF. For the CDR3, the DNA is TGTGCCAGCAGCTTGAGTGGGGACAATGAGCAGTTCTTC.